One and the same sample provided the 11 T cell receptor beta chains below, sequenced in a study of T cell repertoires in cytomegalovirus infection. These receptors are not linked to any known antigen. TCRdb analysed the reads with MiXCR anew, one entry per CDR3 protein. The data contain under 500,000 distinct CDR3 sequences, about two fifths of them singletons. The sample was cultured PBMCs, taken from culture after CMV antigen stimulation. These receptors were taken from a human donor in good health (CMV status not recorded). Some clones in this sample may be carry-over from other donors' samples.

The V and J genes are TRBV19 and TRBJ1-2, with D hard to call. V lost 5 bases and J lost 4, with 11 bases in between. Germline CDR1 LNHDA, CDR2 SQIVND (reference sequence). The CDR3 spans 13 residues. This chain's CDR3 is CASSAGFPYGYTF. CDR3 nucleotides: TGTGCCAGTAGTGCCGGTTTCCCCTATGGCTACACCTTC.

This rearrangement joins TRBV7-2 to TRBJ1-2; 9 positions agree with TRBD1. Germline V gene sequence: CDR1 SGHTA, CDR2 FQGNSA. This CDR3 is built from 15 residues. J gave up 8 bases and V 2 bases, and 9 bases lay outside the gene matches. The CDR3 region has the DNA TGTGCCAGCAGCTTAATAACAGGGGGCGCGGAGGGCTACACCTTC. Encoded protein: CASSLITGGAEGYTF.

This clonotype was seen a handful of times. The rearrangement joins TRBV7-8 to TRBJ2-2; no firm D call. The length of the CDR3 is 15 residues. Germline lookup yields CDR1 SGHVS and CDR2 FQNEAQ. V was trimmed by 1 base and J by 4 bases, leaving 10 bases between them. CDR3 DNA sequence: TGTGCCAGCAGCTTAGGCCCCTATGGCACCGGGGAGCTGTTTTTT. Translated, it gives CASSLGPYGTGELFF.

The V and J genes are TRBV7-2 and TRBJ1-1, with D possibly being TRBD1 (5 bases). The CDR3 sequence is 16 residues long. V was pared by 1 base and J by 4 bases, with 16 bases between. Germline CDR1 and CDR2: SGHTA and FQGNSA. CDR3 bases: TGTGCCAGCAGCTTAGACCCCCAGGGTGACAGCACTGAAGCTTTCTTT. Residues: CASSLDPQGDSTEAFF.

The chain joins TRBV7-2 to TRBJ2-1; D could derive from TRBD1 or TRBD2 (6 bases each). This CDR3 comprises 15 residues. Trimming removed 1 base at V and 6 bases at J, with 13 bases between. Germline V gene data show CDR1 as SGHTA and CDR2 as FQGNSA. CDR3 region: CASSLGGAPVNEQFF. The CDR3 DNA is TGTGCCAGCAGCTTAGGGGGGGCCCCCGTCAATGAGCAGTTCTTC. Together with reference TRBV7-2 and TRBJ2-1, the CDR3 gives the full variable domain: GAGVSQSPSNKVTEKGKDVELRCDPISGHTALYWYRQSLGQGLEFLIYFQGNSAPDKSGLPSDRFSAERTGGSVSTLTIQRTQQEDSAVYLCASSLGGAPVNEQFFGPGTRLTVL.

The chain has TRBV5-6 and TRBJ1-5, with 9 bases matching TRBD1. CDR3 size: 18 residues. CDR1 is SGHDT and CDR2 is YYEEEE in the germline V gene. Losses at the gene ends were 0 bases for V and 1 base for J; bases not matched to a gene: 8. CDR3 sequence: CASSLGGQGIWSNQPQHF. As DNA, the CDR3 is TGTGCCAGCAGCTTGGGGGGACAGGGTATATGGAGCAATCAGCCCCAGCATTTT.

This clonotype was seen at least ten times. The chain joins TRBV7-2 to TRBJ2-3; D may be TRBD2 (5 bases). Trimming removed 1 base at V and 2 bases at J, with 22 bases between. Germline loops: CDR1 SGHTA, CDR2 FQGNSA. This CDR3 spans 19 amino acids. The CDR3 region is CASSLERGLPGVFTDTQYF. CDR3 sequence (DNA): TGTGCCAGCAGCTTAGAACGAGGACTCCCCGGGGTTTTCACAGATACGCAGTATTTT.

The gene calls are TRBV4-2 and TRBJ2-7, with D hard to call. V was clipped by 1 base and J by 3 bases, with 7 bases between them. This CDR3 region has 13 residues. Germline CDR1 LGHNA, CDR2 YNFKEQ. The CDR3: CASSQARNYEQYF. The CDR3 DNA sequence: TGTGCCAGCAGCCAAGCGCGCAACTACGAGCAGTACTTC.

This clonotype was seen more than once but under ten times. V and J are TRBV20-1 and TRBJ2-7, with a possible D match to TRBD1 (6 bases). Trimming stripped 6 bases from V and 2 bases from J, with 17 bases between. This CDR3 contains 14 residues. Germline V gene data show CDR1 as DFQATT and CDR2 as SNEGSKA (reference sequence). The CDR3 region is CSACRTDRTYEQYF. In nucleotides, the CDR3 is TGCAGTGCATGCCGGACAGATCGTACCTACGAGCAGTACTTC.

CDR3 residues: CASSPGTGKMNTEAFF. As DNA, the CDR3 is TGTGCCAGCAGCCCCGGGACAGGGAAGATGAACACTGAAGCTTTCTTT. The V call is TRBV5-6, the J call TRBJ1-1; 9 nucleotides align to TRBD1. The CDR3 contains 16 residues. Germline V CDR1 and CDR2: SGHDT, YYEEEE. With V trimmed by 4 bases and J by 0 bases, 7 bases remained unmatched.

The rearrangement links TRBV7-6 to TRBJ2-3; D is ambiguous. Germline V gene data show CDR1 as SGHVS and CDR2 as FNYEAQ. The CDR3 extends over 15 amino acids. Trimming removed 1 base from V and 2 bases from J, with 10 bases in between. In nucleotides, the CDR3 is TGTGCCAGCAGCTTAGGCACCTATCCCACAGATACGCAGTATTTT. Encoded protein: CASSLGTYPTDTQYF.